The clone carrying this T cell receptor (beta chain) appeared many times. The antigen is unknown. The record originates from a study of T-cell reconstitution after alpha-beta-depleted transplantation in children. The study's findings and limits: High day-60 TCRbeta diversity in some patients came from surviving recipient T cells and thymic progenitors. About two months after transplant, alpha-beta T cells reportedly came from several hundred expanded graft clones. From newly produced T cells came most of the T-cell counts and diversity one year after transplant.

This CDR3 spans 13 amino acids. The germline V gene encodes CDR1 LNHDA and CDR2 SQIVND (reference sequence). Trimming cost V 8 bases and J 3 bases, with 14 bases left between them. A TCRbeta library incorporating unique molecular identifiers was prepared. TCRdb analysed the PCR reads with MiXCR anew, one entry per CDR3 protein. The table records 200,000 to 250,000 distinct CDR3 sequences, around 7.8% of them present only once. This TCR was recovered from a male patient younger than 18 who had a stem cell transplant for acute lymphoblastic leukemia, so the T cells may come from the graft donor. The source material was PBMCs, mostly from graft donor cells, sampled 180 days after TCRalphabeta/CD19-depleted stem cell transplant. The chain couples TRBV19 to TRBJ2-7; D unresolved. CDR3 DNA sequence: TGTGCCAGTTCGGCGGCCCATTTCTACGAGCAGTACTTC. This gives the protein CASSAAHFYEQYF.